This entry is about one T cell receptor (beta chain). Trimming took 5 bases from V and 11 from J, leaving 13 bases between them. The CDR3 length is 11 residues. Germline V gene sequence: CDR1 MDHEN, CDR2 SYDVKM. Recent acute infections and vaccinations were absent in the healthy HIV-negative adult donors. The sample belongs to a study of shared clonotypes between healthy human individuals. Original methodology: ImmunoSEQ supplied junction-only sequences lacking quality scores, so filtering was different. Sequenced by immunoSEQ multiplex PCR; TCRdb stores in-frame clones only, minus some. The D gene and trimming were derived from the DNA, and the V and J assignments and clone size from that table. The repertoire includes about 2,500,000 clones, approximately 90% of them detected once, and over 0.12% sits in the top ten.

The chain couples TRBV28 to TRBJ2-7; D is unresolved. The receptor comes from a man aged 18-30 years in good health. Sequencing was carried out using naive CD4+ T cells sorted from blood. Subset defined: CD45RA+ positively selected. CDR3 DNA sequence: TGTGCCAGCAGTGAGGCTCGATGGGAGTACTTC. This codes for CASSEARWEYF.